This paragraph reports one T cell receptor beta chain. Seattle researchers signed up patients amid active infection and tracked them longitudinally. The data belong to a study of blood T cell repertoires in COVID-19. Whole-study context: Acute and convalescent COVID-19 specimens originated in the United States, Italy and Spain. PBMCs, B-cell-depleted T cells, or T cells were the source of the cDNA or gDNA that made up the material.

Original analysis: How many nucleated cells were present was estimated from reference gene primer amplification. Clones were sequenced by immunoSEQ multiplex PCR, and TCRdb holds only the in-frame ones, with some missing. V, J and clone size are taken as reported in that table, and D and trimming were inferred from the DNA itself. Of almost 300,000 clones listed, under 90% are singletons. The germline V gene has CDR1 SGHKS and CDR2 YYEKEE (reference sequence). V gave up 7 bases and J gave up 5 bases; unmatched junction bases: 4. The length of the CDR3 is 12 residues. The TCR was taken from a woman in her twenties or thirties with COVID-19, enrolled during active disease. Specimen: peripheral blood. V is TRBV5-5 and J is TRBJ2-5; 8 positions agree with TRBD1. The CDR3 DNA sequence: TGTGCCAGCTCAGGGGGCGCGGAGACCCAGTACTTC. It yields the protein CASSGGAETQYF. Variable domain in full (rest from reference TRBV5-5 and TRBJ2-5): DAGVTQSPTHLIKTRGQQVTLRCSPISGHKSVSWYQQVLGQGPQFIFQYYEKEERGRGNFPDRFSARQFPNYSSELNVNALLLGDSALYLCASSGGAETQYFGPGTRLLVL.